A single sample gave rise to the 7 T cell receptor beta chains below, sequenced in a study of CD8+ T cells in alopecia areata. The treatment was: oral pan-JAK inhibitor, 5-10 mg twice daily. In each case, RNA was isolated and then reverse transcribed into cDNA as the sequencing template. Repertoires were generated with immunoSEQ multiplex PCR, while TCRdb's copy carries only in-frame clones and drops some. Of about 220,000 clones listed, more than 45% are singletons. The material sequenced was CD4+ T cells sorted from blood, taken at week 4, from a patient treated with tofacitinib. The receptors were gathered from a human donor with alopecia areata.

The V and J genes are TRBV6-6 and TRBJ1-2, with TRBD1 matching over 7 bases. V lost 5 bases and J lost 4; bases outside the gene matches: 4. Per germline, CDR1 MNHNY and CDR2 SVGAGI (reference sequence). This CDR3 contains 13 residues. CDR3 sequence: CASSTRGSYGYTF. DNA for the CDR3: TGTGCCAGCAGTACCAGGGGGAGCTATGGCTACACCTTC.

Concerning this clone itself: The sample carries other DNA sequences with the same CDR3. The chain employs TRBV29-1 and TRBJ1-1, with 7 bases that match TRBD1. V was pared by 7 bases and J by 0 bases, with 2 bases of the junction left unmatched. Per germline, CDR1 SQVTM and CDR2 ANQGSEA. CDR3 length: 12 amino acids. The CDR3 sequence: CSGRGVNTEAFF. In nucleotides, the CDR3 is TGCAGCGGCAGGGGGGTGAACACTGAAGCTTTCTTT.

This chain uses TRBV30 with TRBJ2-2; D possibly matches TRBD1 or TRBD2 (6 bases each). Trimming took off 5 bases at V and 3 bases at J, with 13 bases between the two ends. The CDR3 runs to 14 residues. The germline gives CDR1 GTSNPN, CDR2 SVGIG (reference sequence). CDR3 region: CAWRGQRDTGELFF. DNA of the CDR3: TGTGCCTGGCGGGGGCAGCGAGACACCGGGGAGCTGTTTTTT.

This chain uses TRBV11-2 with TRBJ2-7; TRBD1 might be the D (5 bases). The V end lost 1 base, the J end lost 0 bases, and 10 bases lay between the germline ends. Germline V CDR1 and CDR2: SGHAT, FQNNGV. The CDR3 covers 15 residues. The CDR3 loop reads CASSLVGASSYEQYF. In DNA, the CDR3 is TGTGCCAGCAGCTTAGTTGGGGCGAGCTCCTACGAGCAGTACTTC.

The rearrangement uses TRBV4-1 and TRBJ2-3; 7 positions match TRBD1. This CDR3 region has 17 residues. V was clipped by 0 bases and J by 0 bases; unmatched bases: 6. Germline values: CDR1 MGHRA, CDR2 YSYEKL. Here the CDR3 reads CASSQENRGGSTDTQYF. CDR3 nucleotides: TGCGCCAGCAGCCAAGAGAACAGGGGTGGTAGCACAGATACGCAGTATTTT.

The rearrangement links TRBV4-3 to TRBJ2-4, with 16 bases identical to TRBD2. The V and J ends lost 2 bases and 3 bases, in that order; junction bases with no gene match: 13. This CDR3 region has 21 residues. Germline V lookup: CDR1 LGHNA, CDR2 YSLEER. Written as DNA, the CDR3 is TGCGCCAGCAGCCAAAGCCCGGGACTAGCGGGGGGGCTTGTGGGCAAAAACATTCAGTACTTC. Translation: CASSQSPGLAGGLVGKNIQYF.

The rearrangement links TRBV9 to TRBJ1-1; D ambiguous. Germline V lookup: CDR1 SGDLS, CDR2 YYNGEE. The V and J ends lost 4 bases and 3 bases respectively, with 10 bases between them. This CDR3 comprises 13 residues. The CDR3 DNA reads TGTGCCAGCAGCTCCAGGATTGACACTGAAGCTTTCTTT. Translated: CASSSRIDTEAFF.